A single sample gave rise to the 19 T cell receptor beta chains below, sequenced in a study of cytotoxic CD8 clonotypes in ibrutinib-treated CLL (dated by TCRdb to the early 2020s). The label giving this sample's time point can be read as: 20 to 25 months on ibrutinib. Library method: the immunoSEQ multiplex PCR assay. TCRdb stores this immuneACCESS table with in-frame sequences only. Part of the clones is absent; in the studies checked, under half of the shortfall reflects unresolved V genes, and no reason is known for the rest. The sample table contains some 140,000 clones; only one count was recorded for around four fifths of them. Roughly 3.5% of the sample belongs to the ten largest clones. Sequenced material: PBMCs, taken after 24 months of ibrutinib treatment. Source of these receptors: a human donor with chronic lymphocytic leukemia.

V is TRBV5-4 and J is TRBJ1-3; no firm D call. V was trimmed by 7 bases and J by 4 bases, leaving 24 bases between them. The CDR3 runs to 17 residues. Germline CDR1 is SGHNT and CDR2 is YYREEE (reference sequence). CDR3 loop: CASSKGLEPPGGNTIYF. CDR3 bases: TGTGCCAGCTCGAAGGGCCTCGAACCTCCTGGGGGAAACACCATATATTTT.

This clone showed up just once. V usage is TRBV7-2 and J usage is TRBJ1-2, with a possible D match to TRBD1 (5 bases). There are 15 residues in the CDR3. Trimming removed 1 base at V and 8 bases at J, with 17 bases between. Germline values: CDR1 SGHTA, CDR2 FQGNSA. The CDR3 DNA reads TGTGCCAGCAGCTTAGAAAGATCACAGGCGAGAGGCTACACCTTC. Encoded protein: CASSLERSQARGYTF. Using reference TRBV7-2 and TRBJ1-2 for the parts outside the CDR3, the full variable domain is GAGVSQSPSNKVTEKGKDVELRCDPISGHTALYWYRQSLGQGLEFLIYFQGNSAPDKSGLPSDRFSAERTGGSVSTLTIQRTQQEDSAVYLCASSLERSQARGYTFGSGTRLTVV.

The chain employs TRBV7-8 and TRBJ2-2; a weak D match, TRBD2 (6 bases). Germline CDR1 and CDR2: SGHVS and FQNEAQ. V was cut by 5 bases and J by 6 bases, with 22 bases left in between. The CDR3 has 17 residues. The CDR3 DNA follows: TGTGCCAGCAGCACCCTCACGGGGGTAGCGACAGCCGGGGAGCTGTTTTTT. This gives the protein CASSTLTGVATAGELFF.

CDR3 nucleotides: TGCGCCAGCAGCTTGGCCAGGTTGGACTACCGCACAGATACGCAGTATTTT. It codes for CASSLARLDYRTDTQYF. The V and J genes are TRBV5-1 and TRBJ2-3; D perhaps matches TRBD2 (6 bases). V was clipped by 0 bases and J by 1 base, with 15 bases between them. This CDR3 is built from 17 residues. Germline CDR1 reads SGHRS; CDR2 reads YFSETQ. The complete variable domain, with remaining parts taken from reference TRBV5-1 and TRBJ2-3, reads KAGVTQTPRYLIKTRGQQVTLSCSPISGHRSVSWYQQTPGQGLQFLFEYFSETQRNKGNFPGRFSGRQFSNSRSEMNVSTLELGDSALYLCASSLARLDYRTDTQYFGPGTRLTVL.

The V and J genes are TRBV5-8 and TRBJ2-3; D remains unclear. Germline CDR1 SGHTS, CDR2 YDEGEE. This CDR3 has 16 residues. Trimming left V 4 bases short and J 2 bases short, with 17 bases between. The CDR3 DNA reads as TGTGCCAGCAGCCCGAACCCCGGTAGGGTCACAGATACGCAGTATTTT. It specifies CASSPNPGRVTDTQYF.

The chain has TRBV21-1 and TRBJ2-3; the table names TRBD1, a call not compared with the DNA. TRBV21-1 is an annotated pseudogene. The CDR3 totals 14 residues. CDR3 protein: CASSIRQGTDTQYF. CDR3 nucleotides: TGTGCCAGCAGCATTCGACAGGGAACAGATACGCAGTATTTT.

The DNA of the CDR3 is TGTGCCAGCAGCCGATCGGACAGGGGCATCTACGAGCAGTACTTC. As protein: CASSRSDRGIYEQYF. The genes are TRBV6-1 and TRBJ2-7; TRBD1 matches 9 bases. The V gene end was trimmed by 6 bases and the J gene end by 3 bases; junction bases not matched to a gene: 9. The CDR3 covers 15 residues. Germline-derived CDR1 and CDR2 are MNHNS and SASEGT.

The chain has TRBV7-9 and TRBJ2-7; D is unresolved. The ends were cut back, 1 base at V and 5 bases at J, with 12 bases in the middle. The CDR3 is 14 residues long. Germline V gene data show CDR1 as SEHNR and CDR2 as FQNEAQ (reference sequence). The CDR3 reads CASSLVGLGNEQYF. CDR3 DNA sequence: TGTGCCAGCAGCTTAGTTGGCCTTGGCAACGAGCAGTACTTC.

The rearrangement uses TRBV27 and TRBJ1-4; D is unclear. This CDR3 region has 15 residues. V was cut by 6 bases and J by 0 bases, with 11 bases left in between. CDR1 is MNHEY, CDR2 SMNVEV, per germline (reference sequence). The CDR3 nucleotides read TGTGCCAGCAGCCGGGCGGCTGCAACTAATGAAAAACTGTTTTTT. It translates to CASSRAAATNEKLFF.

This clone was counted a few times. V and J are TRBV5-1 and TRBJ2-5; D is possibly TRBD1 (5 bases). CDR1 and CDR2 from the germline V gene are SGHRS and YFSETQ. Trimming took 4 bases from V and 2 from J, leaving 15 bases between them. This CDR3 spans 15 amino acids. Written as DNA, the CDR3 is TGCGCCAGCAGCCCCCGGTTAACAGGTCAAGAGACCCAGTACTTC. It translates to CASSPRLTGQETQYF.

This sequence joins TRBV7-9 and TRBJ2-7; D remains unclear. The CDR3 extends over 12 amino acids. V was clipped by 4 bases and J by 4 bases, with 8 bases between them. CDR1 and CDR2 from the germline V gene are SEHNR and FQNEAQ (reference sequence). CDR3 bases: TGTGCCAGCAGCTCCGAGCCTTACGAGCAGTACTTC. It translates to CASSSEPYEQYF. Full variable domain (rest looked up from reference TRBV7-9 and TRBJ2-7): DTGVSQNPRHKITKRGQNVTFRCDPISEHNRLYWYRQTLGQGPEFLTYFQNEAQLEKSRLLSDRFSAERPKGSFSTLEIQRTEQGDSAMYLCASSSEPYEQYFGPGTRLTVT.

This clone was detected only a few times. The rearrangement joins TRBV2 to TRBJ2-1; D is undetermined. The V gene's germline CDR1 is SNHLY and CDR2 FYNNEI. Trimming stripped 2 bases from V and 5 bases from J, with 7 bases between. The length of the CDR3 is 13 residues. The CDR3 spells CASSENRDNEQFF. Written as DNA, the CDR3 is TGTGCCAGCAGTGAAAACAGAGACAATGAGCAGTTCTTC. The full variable domain, in which reference TRBV2 and TRBJ2-1 provide the parts outside the CDR3, is EPEVTQTPSHQVTQMGQEVILRCVPISNHLYFYWYRQILGQKVEFLVSFYNNEISEKSEIFDDQFSVERPDGSNFTLKIRSTKLEDSAMYFCASSENRDNEQFFGPGTRLTVL.

J is TRBJ2-1 and V is TRBV6-6, with D hard to call. Per germline, CDR1 MNHNY and CDR2 SVGAGI (reference sequence). Trimming left V 3 bases short and J 4 bases short, with 10 bases between. CDR3 size: 14 residues. CDR3 DNA sequence: TGTGCCAGCAGTTATATAACCGAATACAATGAGCAGTTCTTC. This sequence encodes CASSYITEYNEQFF.

The chain combines TRBV10-3 with TRBJ1-1, with 12 bases identical to TRBD1. CDR1 ENHRY and CDR2 SYGVKD come from the germline V gene. CDR3 size: 16 residues. V lost 3 bases, J lost 8 bases, and 10 bases stayed unmatched. The CDR3 coding sequence is TGTGCCATCAGTGACACCGGGACAGGGGGCCTCATCGAAGCTTTCTTT. Amino acids: CAISDTGTGGLIEAFF.

The chain links TRBV6-5 to TRBJ2-5; no clear D gene. CDR3 length equals 16 residues. V lost 2 bases and J lost 4, with 17 bases in between. CDR1 is MNHEY and CDR2 is SVGAGI in the germline V gene. The CDR3 region is CASSYMGQGPRETQYF. The CDR3 DNA is TGTGCCAGCAGTTACATGGGCCAAGGGCCCCGAGAGACCCAGTACTTC.

The chain carries TRBV5-1 and TRBJ2-5, with a weak D call TRBD2 (7 bases). The CDR3 totals 16 residues. V dropped 4 bases and J dropped 2 bases, with 18 bases sitting between them. Germline V gives CDR1 SGHRS, CDR2 YFSETQ. The CDR3 region has the DNA TGCGCCAGCAGCACGCCCCGGGGGGCCCCACAAGAGACCCAGTACTTC. The encoded protein is CASSTPRGAPQETQYF.

This chain uses TRBV28 with TRBJ2-3; 7 bases line up with TRBD2. Germline trimming cut 7 bases from V and 7 bases from J; bases unmatched to any gene: 8. The CDR3 has 13 residues. CDR1 and CDR2 from the germline V gene are MDHEN and SYDVKM. Here the CDR3 reads CASTQRGWHTQYF. The CDR3 nucleotides are TGTGCCAGCACACAGCGGGGTTGGCATACGCAGTATTTT.

The chain recombines TRBV5-4 with TRBJ1-6; weak D call: TRBD1 (6 bases). Germline V CDR1 and CDR2: SGHNT, YYREEE (reference sequence). The CDR3 length is 14 residues. V dropped 4 bases and J dropped 8 bases, with 13 bases sitting between them. Here the CDR3 reads CASSLEDSDSPLHF. In DNA, the CDR3 is TGTGCCAGCAGCCTGGAGGACAGTGATTCACCCCTCCACTTT. Full variable domain (outside the CDR3, taken from reference TRBV5-4 and TRBJ1-6): ETGVTQSPTHLIKTRGQQVTLRCSSQSGHNTVSWYQQALGQGPQFIFQYYREEENGRGNFPPRFSGLQFPNYSSELNVNALELDDSALYLCASSLEDSDSPLHFGNGTRLTVT.

The V gene is TRBV15, the J gene TRBJ2-7; 7 bases line up with TRBD1. The CDR3 is 15 amino acids. Germline V gives CDR1 LNHNV, CDR2 YYDKDF (reference sequence). J was trimmed by 3 bases and V by 1 base; bases with no gene match: 6. This CDR3 reads CATSRGTGTVYEQYF. In DNA, the CDR3 is TGTGCCACCAGCAGAGGCACAGGGACAGTCTACGAGCAGTACTTC.